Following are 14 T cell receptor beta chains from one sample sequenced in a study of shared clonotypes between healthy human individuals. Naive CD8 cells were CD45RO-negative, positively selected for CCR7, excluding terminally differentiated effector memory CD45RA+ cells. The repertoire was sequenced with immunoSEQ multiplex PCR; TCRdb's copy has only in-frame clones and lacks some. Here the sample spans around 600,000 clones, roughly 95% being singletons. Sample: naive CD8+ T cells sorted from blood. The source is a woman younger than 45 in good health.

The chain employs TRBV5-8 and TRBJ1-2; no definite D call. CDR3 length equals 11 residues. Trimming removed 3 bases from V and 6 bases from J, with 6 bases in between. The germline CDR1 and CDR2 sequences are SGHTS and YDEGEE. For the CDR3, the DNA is TGTGCCAGCAGCTGGAGTCATGGCTACACCTTC. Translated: CASSWSHGYTF.

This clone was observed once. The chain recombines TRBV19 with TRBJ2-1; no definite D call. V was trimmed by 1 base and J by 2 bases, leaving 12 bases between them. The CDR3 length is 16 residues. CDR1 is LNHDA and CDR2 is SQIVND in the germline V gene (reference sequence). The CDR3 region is CASSIVVGRTYNEQFF. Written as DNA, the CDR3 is TGTGCCAGTAGTATAGTCGTCGGCCGGACCTACAATGAGCAGTTCTTC.

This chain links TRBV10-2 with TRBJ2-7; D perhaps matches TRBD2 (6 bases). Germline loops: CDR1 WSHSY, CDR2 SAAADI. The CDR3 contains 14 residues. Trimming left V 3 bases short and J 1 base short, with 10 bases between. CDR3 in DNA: TGCGCCAGCAGTGAACTGGCGGGATCCTACGAGCAGTACTTC. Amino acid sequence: CASSELAGSYEQYF.

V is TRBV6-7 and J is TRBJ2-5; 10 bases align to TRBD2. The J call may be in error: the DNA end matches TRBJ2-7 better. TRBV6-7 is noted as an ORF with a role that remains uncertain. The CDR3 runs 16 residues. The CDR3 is CASSYTGLASGNEQYF. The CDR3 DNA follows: TGTGCCAGCAGTTACACGGGACTAGCGTCGGGGAACGAGCAGTACTTC.

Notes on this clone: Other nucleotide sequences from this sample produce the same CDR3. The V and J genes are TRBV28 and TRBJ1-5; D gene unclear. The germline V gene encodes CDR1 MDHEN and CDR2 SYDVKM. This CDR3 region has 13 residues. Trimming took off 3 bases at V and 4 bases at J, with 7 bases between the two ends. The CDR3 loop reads CASSLAGNQPQHF. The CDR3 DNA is TGTGCCAGCAGTTTGGCTGGGAATCAGCCCCAGCATTTT.

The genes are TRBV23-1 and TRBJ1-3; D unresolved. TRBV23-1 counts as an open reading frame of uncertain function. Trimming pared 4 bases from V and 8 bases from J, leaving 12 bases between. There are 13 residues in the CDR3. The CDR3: CASSPAFVYTIYF. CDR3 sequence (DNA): TGCGCCAGCAGTCCCGCCTTTGTGTACACCATATATTTT.

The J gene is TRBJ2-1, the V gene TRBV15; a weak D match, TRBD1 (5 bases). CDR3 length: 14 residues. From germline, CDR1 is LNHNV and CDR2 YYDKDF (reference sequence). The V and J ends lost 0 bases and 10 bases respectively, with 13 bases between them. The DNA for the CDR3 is TGTGCCACCAGCAGAGATATTGGGCAGGGCGAGCAGTTCTTC. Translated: CATSRDIGQGEQFF.

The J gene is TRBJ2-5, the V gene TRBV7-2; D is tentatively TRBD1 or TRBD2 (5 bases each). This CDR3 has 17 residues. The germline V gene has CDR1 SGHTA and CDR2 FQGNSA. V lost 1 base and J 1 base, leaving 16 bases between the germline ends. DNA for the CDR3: TGTGCCAGCAGCTTAGGGATTGGTCTGGGGACCCAAGAGACCCAGTACTTC. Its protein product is CASSLGIGLGTQETQYF.

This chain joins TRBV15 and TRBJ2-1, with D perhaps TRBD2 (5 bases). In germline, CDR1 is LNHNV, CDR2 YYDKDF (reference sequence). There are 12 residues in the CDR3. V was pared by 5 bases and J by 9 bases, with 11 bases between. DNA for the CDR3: TGTGCCACCAGCCCCTCTGGGAGTGAGCAGTTCTTC. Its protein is CATSPSGSEQFF.

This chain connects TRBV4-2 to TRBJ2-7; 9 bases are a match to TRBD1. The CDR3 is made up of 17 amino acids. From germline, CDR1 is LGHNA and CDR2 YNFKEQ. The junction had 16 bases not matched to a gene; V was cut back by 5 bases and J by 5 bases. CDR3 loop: CASSLGIRTGDRDEQYF. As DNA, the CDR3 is TGTGCCAGCAGCTTAGGTATCCGGACAGGGGATCGGGACGAGCAGTACTTC.

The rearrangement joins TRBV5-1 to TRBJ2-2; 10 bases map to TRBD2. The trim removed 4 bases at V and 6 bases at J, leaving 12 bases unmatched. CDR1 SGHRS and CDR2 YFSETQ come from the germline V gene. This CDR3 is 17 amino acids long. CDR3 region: CASSPNHSSGSPGELFF. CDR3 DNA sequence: TGCGCCAGCAGCCCCAATCATTCTAGCGGGAGTCCCGGGGAGCTGTTTTTT.

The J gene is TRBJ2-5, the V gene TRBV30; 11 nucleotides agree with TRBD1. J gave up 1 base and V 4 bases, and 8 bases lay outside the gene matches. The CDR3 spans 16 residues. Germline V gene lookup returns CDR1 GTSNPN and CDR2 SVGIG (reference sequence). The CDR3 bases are TGTGCCTGGAAAACCGGGACAGGGGGATTCCAAGAGACCCAGTACTTC. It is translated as CAWKTGTGGFQETQYF.

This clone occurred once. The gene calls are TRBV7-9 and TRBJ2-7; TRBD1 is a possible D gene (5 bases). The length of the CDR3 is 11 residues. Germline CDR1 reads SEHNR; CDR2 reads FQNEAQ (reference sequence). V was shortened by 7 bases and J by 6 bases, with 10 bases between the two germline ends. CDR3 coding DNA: TGTGCCAGCACCGACAGCGCCGAGCAGTACTTC. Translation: CASTDSAEQYF.

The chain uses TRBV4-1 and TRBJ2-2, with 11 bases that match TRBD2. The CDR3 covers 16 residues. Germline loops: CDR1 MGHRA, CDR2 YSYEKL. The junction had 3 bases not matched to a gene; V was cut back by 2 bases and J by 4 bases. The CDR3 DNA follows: TGCGCCAGCAGCCAAATAGCGGGAGGGCGCACCGGGGAGCTGTTTTTT. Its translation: CASSQIAGGRTGELFF.